This T cell receptor (beta chain) was identified during a study of cytomegalovirus exposure and HLA in healthy donors. The study, taken as a whole, reports: One later analysis, an examination of the 100 to 150 validation repertoires, found that first-cohort TCR clusters tended to co-occur in them. The study found most TCR sequences rare, yet found some public TCRs in many donors.

V lost 2 bases and J lost 8, with 7 bases in between. The germline V gene encodes CDR1 SGHDT and CDR2 YYEEEE. CDR3 size: 11 residues. To note about this clone: Antigen specificity is unknown.

Libraries were prepared by immunoSEQ multiplex PCR; TCRdb keeps only in-frame clonotypes and omits some of them. The repertoire has around 130,000 clones, approximately 81% of them found once; the top ten carry under 2.5%. Sequenced material: PBMCs. This TCR was recovered from a woman between 25 and 40 years old in good health and CMV-seronegative. The chain couples TRBV5-6 to TRBJ1-2; no definite D call. The CDR3 DNA reads as TGTGCCAGCAGCTTCTCCAGGGGCTACACCTTC. This codes for CASSFSRGYTF.